This T cell receptor (beta chain) was recorded in a study of blood T cell repertoires in COVID-19. Some clones are missing from TCRdb's copy, which holds only in-frame ones; the method was immunoSEQ multiplex PCR. Here the sample spans about 280,000 clones, 86% being singletons. Losses at the gene ends were 0 bases for V and 5 bases for J; bases not matched to a gene: 9. This CDR3 has 16 amino acids. From germline, CDR1 is SGDLS and CDR2 YYNGEE. The chain links TRBV9 to TRBJ2-7, with 9 nucleotides matching TRBD1. This receptor was identified in a woman aged 65 to 85 with COVID-19, enrolled during active disease. The sequenced sample was peripheral blood. This chain's CDR3 is CASSVGPGQGGHEQYF. CDR3 bases: TGTGCCAGCAGCGTAGGTCCGGGACAGGGTGGCCACGAGCAGTACTTC.